This T cell receptor (beta chain) is drawn from a study of beta chain features in type 1 diabetes. Study-wide background: Cell yields, gender and age were comparable in patients and healthy donors.

Expressed TCRB transcripts got sequenced, as all isolated RNA was reverse transcribed. Clones were sequenced by immunoSEQ multiplex PCR, and TCRdb holds only the in-frame ones, with some missing. The sample lists hundreds of thousands of clones, 8% occurring once. J lost 7 bases, V lost 6 bases, and 13 bases had no gene match. The CDR3 loop spans 17 amino acids. In germline, CDR1 is SGHTA, CDR2 FQGTGA. Study-wide findings and caveats: Type 1 diabetes patients had fewer VDJ junction insertions and more deletions. In these data, an HLA type influence on TCRB rearrangement remained unresolved.

This clone was counted only a few times. The antigen is not known. The origin of this receptor is a woman younger than 30 in good health. Material for sequencing was central memory CD4+ T cells from blood. The V gene is TRBV7-3, the J gene TRBJ2-1; 12 positions agree with TRBD2. CDR3 loop: CASSHGLAGSPGNEQFF. The CDR3 bases are TGTGCCAGCAGTCATGGACTAGCGGGATCCCCGGGGAATGAGCAGTTCTTC.